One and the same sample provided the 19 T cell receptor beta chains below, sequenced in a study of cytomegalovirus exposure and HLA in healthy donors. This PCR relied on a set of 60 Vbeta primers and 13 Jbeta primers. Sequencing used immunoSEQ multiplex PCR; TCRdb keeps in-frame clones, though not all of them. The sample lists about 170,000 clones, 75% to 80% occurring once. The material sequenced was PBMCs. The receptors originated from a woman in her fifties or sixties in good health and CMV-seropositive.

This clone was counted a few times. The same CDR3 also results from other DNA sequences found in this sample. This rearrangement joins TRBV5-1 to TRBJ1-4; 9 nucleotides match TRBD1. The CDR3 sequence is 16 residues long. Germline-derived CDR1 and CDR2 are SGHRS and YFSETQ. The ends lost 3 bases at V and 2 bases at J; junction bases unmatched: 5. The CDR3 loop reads CASSYGTGTTNEKLFF. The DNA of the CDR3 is TGCGCCAGCAGCTATGGGACAGGGACCACTAATGAAAAACTGTTTTTT.

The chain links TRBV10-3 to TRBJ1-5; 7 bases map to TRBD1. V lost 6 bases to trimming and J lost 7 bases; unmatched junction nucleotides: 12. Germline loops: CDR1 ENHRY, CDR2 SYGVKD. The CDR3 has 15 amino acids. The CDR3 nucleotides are TGTGCCATCAGCCCCTATGAGGGGGCAAGGCAGCCCCAGCATTTT. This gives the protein CAISPYEGARQPQHF.

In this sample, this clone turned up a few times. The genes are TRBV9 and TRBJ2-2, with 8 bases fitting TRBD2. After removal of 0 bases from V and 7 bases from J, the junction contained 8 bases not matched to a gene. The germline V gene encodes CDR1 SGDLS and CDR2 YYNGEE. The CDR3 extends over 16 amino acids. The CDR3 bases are TGTGCCAGCAGCGTAGCAGTAGCGGGAATGGGCGGGGAGCTGTTTTTT. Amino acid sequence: CASSVAVAGMGGELFF.

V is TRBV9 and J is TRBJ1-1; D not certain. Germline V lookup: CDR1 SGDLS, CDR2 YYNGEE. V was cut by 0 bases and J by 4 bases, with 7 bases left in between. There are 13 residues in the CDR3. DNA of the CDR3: TGTGCCAGCAGCGTAGAGCTCGGCACTGAAGCTTTCTTT. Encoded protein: CASSVELGTEAFF.

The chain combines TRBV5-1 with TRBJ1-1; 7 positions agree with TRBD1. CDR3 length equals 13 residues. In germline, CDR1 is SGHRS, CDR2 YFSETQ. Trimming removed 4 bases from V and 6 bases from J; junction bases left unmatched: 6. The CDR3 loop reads CASSRGQSPEAFF. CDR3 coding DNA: TGCGCCAGCAGCCGGGGACAGAGCCCTGAAGCTTTCTTT.

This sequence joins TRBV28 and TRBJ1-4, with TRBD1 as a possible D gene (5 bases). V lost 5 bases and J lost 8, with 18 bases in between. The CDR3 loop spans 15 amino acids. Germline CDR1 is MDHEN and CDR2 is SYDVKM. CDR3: CASSPTVYDLEKLFF. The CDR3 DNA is TGTGCCAGCAGTCCGACAGTTTATGACTTAGAAAAACTGTTTTTT.

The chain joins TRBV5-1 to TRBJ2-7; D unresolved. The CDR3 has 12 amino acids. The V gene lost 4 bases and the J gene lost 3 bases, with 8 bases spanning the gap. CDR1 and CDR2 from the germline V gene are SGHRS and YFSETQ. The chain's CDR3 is CASSLDLYEQYF. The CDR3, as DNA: TGCGCCAGCAGCCTGGATCTCTACGAGCAGTACTTC.

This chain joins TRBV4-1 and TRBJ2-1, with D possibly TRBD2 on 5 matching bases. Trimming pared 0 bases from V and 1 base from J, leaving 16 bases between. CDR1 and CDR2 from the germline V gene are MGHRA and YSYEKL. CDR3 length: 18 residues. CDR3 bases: TGCGCCAGCAGCCAAGATGGGCTCGGGCTAGCTTCCTACAATGAGCAGTTCTTC. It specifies CASSQDGLGLASYNEQFF.

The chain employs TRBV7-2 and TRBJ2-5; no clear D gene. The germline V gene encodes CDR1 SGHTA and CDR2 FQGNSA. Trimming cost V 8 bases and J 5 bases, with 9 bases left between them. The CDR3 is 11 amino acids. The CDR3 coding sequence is TGTGCCAGCCGACCGGAGGAGACCCAGTACTTC. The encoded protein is CASRPEETQYF.

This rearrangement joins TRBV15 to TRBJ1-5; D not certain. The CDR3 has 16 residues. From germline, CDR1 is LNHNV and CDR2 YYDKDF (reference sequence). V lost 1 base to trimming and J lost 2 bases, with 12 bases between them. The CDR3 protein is CATSRVRGTGNQPQHF. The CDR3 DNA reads TGTGCCACCAGCAGAGTCCGGGGAACGGGCAATCAGCCCCAGCATTTT.

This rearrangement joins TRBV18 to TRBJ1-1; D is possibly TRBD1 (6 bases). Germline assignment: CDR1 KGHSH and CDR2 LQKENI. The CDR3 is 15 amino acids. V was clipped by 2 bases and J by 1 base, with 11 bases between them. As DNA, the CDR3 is TGTGCCAGCTCACCAGGTGGACAGTCGAACACTGAAGCTTTCTTT. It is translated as CASSPGGQSNTEAFF.

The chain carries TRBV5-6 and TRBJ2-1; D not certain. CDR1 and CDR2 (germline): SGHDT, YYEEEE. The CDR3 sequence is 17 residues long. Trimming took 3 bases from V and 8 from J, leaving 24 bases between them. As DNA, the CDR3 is TGTGCCAGCAGCTCTTATACCCGGGTATCGTTCCCCCATGAGCAGTTCTTC. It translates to CASSSYTRVSFPHEQFF. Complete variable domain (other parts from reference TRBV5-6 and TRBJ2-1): DAGVTQSPTHLIKTRGQQVTLRCSPKSGHDTVSWYQQALGQGPQFIFQYYEEEERQRGNFPDRFSGHQFPNYSSELNVNALLLGDSALYLCASSSYTRVSFPHEQFFGPGTRLTVL.

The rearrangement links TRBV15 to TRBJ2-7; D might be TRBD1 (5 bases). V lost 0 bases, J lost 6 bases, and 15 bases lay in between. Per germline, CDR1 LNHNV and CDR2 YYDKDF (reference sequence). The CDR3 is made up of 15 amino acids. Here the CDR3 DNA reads TGTGCCACCAGCAGAGATTTCGCAGGGCCCCTCGAGCAGTACTTC. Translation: CATSRDFAGPLEQYF. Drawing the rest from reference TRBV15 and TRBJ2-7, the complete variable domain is DAMVIQNPRYQVTQFGKPVTLSCSQTLNHNVMYWYQQKSSQAPKLLFHYYDKDFNNEADTPDNFQSRRPNTSFCFLDIRSPGLGDTAMYLCATSRDFAGPLEQYFGPGTRLTVT.

The CDR3 DNA reads as TGTGCCAGCAGTTCCTCGATTTTGTTCAGTCCAGGGGGTCAGCCCCAGCATTTT. Protein: CASSSSILFSPGGQPQHF. The chain joins TRBV28 to TRBJ1-5; 7 nucleotides line up with TRBD1. The J segment lost 6 bases and the V segment lost 4 bases, leaving 18 bases of the junction unmatched. Germline V gene sequence: CDR1 MDHEN, CDR2 SYDVKM. The CDR3 length is 18 residues.

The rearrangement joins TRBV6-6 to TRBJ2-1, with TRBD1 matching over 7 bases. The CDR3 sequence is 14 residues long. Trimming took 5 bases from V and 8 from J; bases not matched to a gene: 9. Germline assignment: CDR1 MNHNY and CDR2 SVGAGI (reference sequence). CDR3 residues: CASSLPTGMDEQFF. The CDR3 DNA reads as TGTGCCAGCAGTCTTCCGACAGGGATGGATGAGCAGTTCTTC.

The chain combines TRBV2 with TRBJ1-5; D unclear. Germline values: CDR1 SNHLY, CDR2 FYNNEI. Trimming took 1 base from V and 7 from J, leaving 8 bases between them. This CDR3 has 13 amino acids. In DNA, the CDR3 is TGTGCCAGCAGTGAAGGAGGGAGCCAGCCCCAGCATTTT. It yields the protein CASSEGGSQPQHF.

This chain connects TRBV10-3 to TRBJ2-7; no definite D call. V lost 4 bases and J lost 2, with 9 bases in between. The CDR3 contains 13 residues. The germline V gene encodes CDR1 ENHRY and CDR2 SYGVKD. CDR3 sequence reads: CAISGGPAYEQYF. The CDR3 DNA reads TGTGCCATCAGTGGTGGCCCTGCCTACGAGCAGTACTTC.

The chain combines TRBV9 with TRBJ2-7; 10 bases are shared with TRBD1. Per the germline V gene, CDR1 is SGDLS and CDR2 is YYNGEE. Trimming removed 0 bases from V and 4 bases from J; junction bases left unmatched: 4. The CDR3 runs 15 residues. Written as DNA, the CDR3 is TGTGCCAGCAGCGTAGCTTGGGGACAGGGGTACGAGCAGTACTTC. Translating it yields CASSVAWGQGYEQYF. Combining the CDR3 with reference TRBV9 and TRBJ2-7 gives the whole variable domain DSGVTQTPKHLITATGQRVTLRCSPRSGDLSVYWYQQSLDQGLQFLIQYYNGEERAKGNILERFSAQQFPDLHSELNLSSLELGDSALYFCASSVAWGQGYEQYFGPGTRLTVT.

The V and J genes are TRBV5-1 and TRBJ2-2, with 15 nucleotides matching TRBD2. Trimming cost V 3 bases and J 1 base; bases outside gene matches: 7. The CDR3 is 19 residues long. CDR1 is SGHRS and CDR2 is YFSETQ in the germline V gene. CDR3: CASSYSPGLAGGNTGELFF. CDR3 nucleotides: TGCGCCAGCAGCTACTCACCGGGACTAGCGGGAGGGAACACCGGGGAGCTGTTTTTT.